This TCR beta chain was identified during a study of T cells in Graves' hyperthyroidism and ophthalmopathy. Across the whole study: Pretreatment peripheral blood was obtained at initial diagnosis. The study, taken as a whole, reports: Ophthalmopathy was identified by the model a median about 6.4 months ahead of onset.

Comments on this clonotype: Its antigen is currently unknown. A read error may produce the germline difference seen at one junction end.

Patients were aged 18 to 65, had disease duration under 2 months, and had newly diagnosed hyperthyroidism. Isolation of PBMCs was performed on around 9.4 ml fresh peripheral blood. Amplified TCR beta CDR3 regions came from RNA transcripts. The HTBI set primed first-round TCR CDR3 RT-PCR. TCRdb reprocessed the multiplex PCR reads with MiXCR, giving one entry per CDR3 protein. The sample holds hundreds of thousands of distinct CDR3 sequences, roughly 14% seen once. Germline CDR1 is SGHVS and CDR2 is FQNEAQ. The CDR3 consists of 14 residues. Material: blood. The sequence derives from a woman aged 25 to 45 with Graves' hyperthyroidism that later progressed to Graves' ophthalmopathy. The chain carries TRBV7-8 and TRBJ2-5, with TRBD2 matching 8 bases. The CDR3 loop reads CACSLTSGTDTQYF. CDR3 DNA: TGTGCCTGCAGCTTAACTAGCGGCACAGATACGCAGTACTTC.